The rows below give T cell receptor beta chains drawn from one sample of a study of blood T cell repertoires in COVID-19. The repertoire was sequenced with immunoSEQ multiplex PCR; TCRdb's copy has only in-frame clones and lacks some. Here the sample spans 200,000 to 300,000 clones, approximately 88% being singletons. The sequenced sample was PBMCs or T cells enriched from blood (not recorded which). Every receptor here comes from a middle-aged woman who had been exposed to COVID-19. CDR3s include the opening cysteine and the closing phenylalanine or tryptophan. Each record gives: J gene, V gene, clone size, D gene, CDR3 protein, CDR3 DNA. A D gene is named only where the DNA matches it firmly. The size of a clone is reported for some rows only, either as once, few or many, or as a class for expanded clones.

TRBJ1-6,TRBV7-6,.,.,CASSLADSNSPLHF,TGTGCCAGCAGCTTAGCAGACAGTAATTCACCCCTCCACTTT
TRBJ2-2,TRBV19,.,.,CASSPDYNTGELFF,TGTGCCAGTAGCCCGGACTACAACACCGGGGAGCTGTTTTTT
TRBJ2-1,TRBV4-2,.,TRBD1,CASSQGTGDYNEQFF,TGTGCCAGCAGCCAAGGGACAGGGGACTACAATGAGCAGTTCTTC
TRBJ1-4,TRBV19,.,TRBD1,CASSIGTGGEKLFF,TGTGCCAGTAGTATAGGGACAGGAGGTGAAAAACTGTTTTTT
TRBJ1-2,TRBV30,.,TRBD1,CAWREQGVGGYTF,TGTGCCTGGCGGGAACAGGGGGTCGGAGGCTACACCTTC
TRBJ1-5,TRBV10-3,.,TRBD1,CAIRDDRGPQHF,TGTGCCATCAGGGACGACAGGGGGCCCCAGCATTTT
TRBJ2-2,TRBV7-3,.,TRBD1,CASSLNPTGGNTGELFF,TGTGCCAGCAGCTTAAACCCGACAGGGGGGAACACCGGGGAGCTGTTTTTT
TRBJ1-4,TRBV7-8,.,TRBD1,CASSLGDREIEKLFF,TGTGCCAGCAGCTTAGGGGACAGGGAAATTGAAAAACTGTTTTTT
TRBJ2-5,TRBV5-1,.,.,CASSAVTGTGGETQYF,TGTGCCAGCAGCGCCGTGACAGGCACTGGCGGGGAGACCCAGTACTTC
TRBJ2-7,TRBV28,.,.,CASSLTGPTYEQYF,TGTGCCAGCAGTCTCACAGGGCCTACCTACGAGCAGTACTTC
TRBJ2-2,TRBV2,.,TRBD2,CASSRGGPNTGELFF,TGTGCCAGCAGCCGCGGGGGGCCGAACACCGGGGAGCTGTTTTTT
TRBJ1-2,TRBV6-5,.,TRBD1,CASSTTTGGYGYTF,TGTGCCAGCAGTACTACGACAGGGGGTTATGGCTACACCTTC
TRBJ1-1,TRBV4-3,few,.,CASSQERGANTEAFF,TGCGCCAGCAGCCAAGAGCGGGGGGCGAACACTGAAGCTTTCTTT
TRBJ1-2,TRBV19,.,.,CASSIGTVGYTF,TGTGCCAGTAGTATAGGGACAGTCGGCTACACCTTC
TRBJ1-1,TRBV28,.,TRBD1,CASRGTGGAFF,TGTGCCAGCAGGGGGACAGGGGGGGCTTTCTTT
TRBJ1-1,TRBV6-5,.,TRBD1,CASSRDRVYDTEAFF,TGTGCCAGCAGTAGGGACAGGGTATATGACACTGAAGCTTTCTTT
TRBJ1-5,TRBV30,.,.,CAWSKQGNQPQHF,TGTGCCTGGAGTAAACAGGGCAATCAGCCCCAGCATTTT
TRBJ2-1,TRBV4-3,.,TRBD1,CASSLWDRGNNEQFF,TGCGCCAGCAGCCTTTGGGACAGGGGAAACAATGAGCAGTTCTTC
TRBJ1-5,TRBV29-1,.,.,CSVAAGQSNQPQHF,TGCAGCGTGGCGGCGGGGCAAAGCAATCAGCCCCAGCATTTT
TRBJ1-2,TRBV19,.,.,CASSWGDYGYTF,TGTGCCAGTAGTTGGGGGGACTATGGCTACACCTTC
TRBJ2-1,TRBV24-1,.,TRBD2,CATSGQVGATSGGIQEKFF,TGTGCCACCAGTGGCCAAGTGGGGGCGACTAGCGGGGGGATTCAGGAGAAGTTCTTC
TRBJ1-4,TRBV19,few,.,CASSFRGPNEKLFF,TGTGCCAGTAGTTTCAGGGGACCGAATGAAAAACTGTTTTTT
TRBJ1-2,TRBV6-2/TRBV6-3,.,TRBD1,CASSRQGAGYTF,TGTGCCAGCAGTAGACAGGGAGCTGGCTACACCTTC
TRBJ2-2,TRBV7-3,.,TRBD2,CASSLRGLAGGRTGELFF,TGTGCCAGCAGCTTAAGGGGACTAGCGGGAGGTCGCACCGGGGAGCTGTTTTTT
TRBJ1-4,TRBV20-1,.,.,CSVRGGEKLFF,TGCAGTGTTAGGGGAGGAGAAAAACTGTTTTTT